This T cell receptor beta chain is from a study of lung T cells in sarcoidosis with Löfgren's syndrome. MiXCR was run by TCRdb on the reads, yielding one entry per CDR3 protein. The data show 50,000 to 65,000 distinct CDR3 sequences, with approximately 22% seen just once and less than 2.5% held by the top ten. CDR1 is MNHEY and CDR2 is SVGEGT in the germline V gene. This CDR3 spans 13 amino acids. J was trimmed by 4 bases and V by 7 bases; bases with no gene match: 3. By its share, this clonotype is medium-sized. Sequences were obtained from CD4+ T cells from PBMCs. This rearrangement joins TRBV6-2 or TRBV6-3 to TRBJ2-7; TRBD2 matches at 11 bases. The clonotype comes from a human donor with sarcoidosis (Löfgren's syndrome or another form), or a control subject (not recorded which). The CDR3 bases are TGTGCCAGCAAGTCTAGCGGGGGGTACGAGCAGTACGTC. Translated, it gives CASKSSGGYEQYV.